Presented here are 27 T cell receptor beta chains from one specimen sequenced in a study of T cell repertoires in aging, cancer and after chemotherapy. TRB rearrangements spanning V, D and J were amplified using mixed TRB-A/B primers. TCRdb itself ran the multiplex PCR reads through MiXCR, one entry per CDR3 protein. Seen here are about 6,700 distinct CDR3 sequences, 53% observed once, and the top ten hold 1.5% to 2%. The template was genomic DNA from peripheral blood, not RNA. The sequencing sample was made of blood. Receptors originate from a human donor with a solid tumor.

The chain links TRBV7-6 to TRBJ2-7; D gene ambiguous. V lost 0 bases to trimming and J lost 3 bases, with 12 bases between them. Germline V lookup: CDR1 SGHVS, CDR2 FNYEAQ. The CDR3 is made up of 15 amino acids. CDR3 loop: CASSLALGPSYEQYF. In nucleotides, the CDR3 is TGTGCCAGCAGCTTAGCGTTAGGGCCCAGCTACGAGCAGTACTTC.

The rearrangement joins TRBV15 to TRBJ2-3; 9 bases are shared with TRBD2. This CDR3 is 15 amino acids long. Trimming at V came to 5 bases and at J to 1 base, leaving 4 bases not matched to a gene. Germline CDR1 is LNHNV and CDR2 is YYDKDF (reference sequence). The CDR3 bases are TGTGCCACCAGCGGCCGACTAGCGGGCACAGATACGCAGTATTTT. It yields the protein CATSGRLAGTDTQYF.

This clonotype was observed a few times. The chain links TRBV6-5 to TRBJ2-7; 8 nucleotides agree with TRBD1. V shed 5 bases and J 6 bases; nucleotides not matched to a gene: 6. Germline CDR1 is MNHEY and CDR2 is SVGAGI. The CDR3 has 13 residues. CDR3 DNA sequence: TGTGCCAGCAGTATGGGGACAGGAGTCGAGCAGTACTTC. Its translation: CASSMGTGVEQYF.

The chain joins TRBV7-3 to TRBJ2-3; D call uncertain. The CDR3 loop spans 14 amino acids. The V and J ends lost 5 bases and 2 bases respectively, with 11 bases between them. The germline gives CDR1 SGHTA, CDR2 FQGTGA. CDR3 sequence: CASSPYDPTDTQYF. The CDR3 coding sequence is TGTGCCAGCAGCCCTTATGACCCCACAGATACGCAGTATTTT.

The chain is built from TRBV28 and TRBJ2-3; 10 bases agree with TRBD2. V lost 6 bases and J lost 2; bases outside the gene matches: 5. The CDR3 contains 15 residues. Per germline, CDR1 MDHEN and CDR2 SYDVKM. This chain's CDR3 is CASRLGLAVTDTQYF. DNA of the CDR3: TGTGCCAGCAGGTTAGGACTAGCGGTCACAGATACGCAGTATTTT.

The chain joins TRBV24-1 to TRBJ2-2; no clear D gene. Germline values: CDR1 KGHDR, CDR2 SFDVKD. Trimming left V 5 bases short and J 1 base short, with 16 bases between. CDR3 length: 17 amino acids. CDR3 in amino acids: CATSVLSEPMNTGELFF. As DNA, the CDR3 is TGTGCCACCAGTGTGTTATCCGAGCCGATGAACACCGGGGAGCTGTTTTTT.

The chain carries TRBV20-1 and TRBJ1-4; 7 bases map to TRBD1. Germline loops: CDR1 DFQATT, CDR2 SNEGSKA (reference sequence). Trimming at V came to 0 bases and at J to 5 bases, leaving 6 bases not matched to a gene. The CDR3 is 15 residues long. The CDR3 protein is CSARDGTDINEKLFF. As DNA, the CDR3 is TGCAGTGCTAGAGATGGGACAGACATAAATGAAAAACTGTTTTTT.

The rearrangement uses TRBV11-2 and TRBJ2-7, with D possibly TRBD1 on 5 matching bases. This CDR3 is 14 amino acids long. V gave up 5 bases and J gave up 2 bases, with 13 bases separating them. From germline, CDR1 is SGHAT and CDR2 FQNNGV. Here the CDR3 DNA reads TGTGCCAGCAGCCCTTATCCACAGGCCTACGAGCAGTACTTC. It specifies CASSPYPQAYEQYF.

The chain links TRBV7-9 to TRBJ2-7; 10 bases are shared with TRBD1. V lost 1 base, J lost 5 bases, and 5 bases stayed unmatched. Germline V gene data show CDR1 as SEHNR and CDR2 as FQNEAQ (reference sequence). CDR3 size: 15 residues. The CDR3 DNA is TGTGCCAGCAGCTTAGGACAGGGGGCGCGAGACGAGCAGTACTTC. Translation gives CASSLGQGARDEQYF.

This chain links TRBV18 with TRBJ2-2, with D unresolved. CDR3 length: 11 residues. Germline V lookup: CDR1 KGHSH, CDR2 LQKENI. V lost 4 bases and J 6 bases, leaving 3 bases between the germline ends. CDR3 in amino acids: CASSRAGELFF. CDR3 nucleotide sequence: TGTGCCAGCTCACGGGCCGGGGAGCTGTTTTTT.

The rearrangement uses TRBV27 and TRBJ2-7; the match to TRBD1 covers 10 bases. Looked up from germline, CDR1 is MNHEY and CDR2 is SMNVEV (reference sequence). V trimming: 5 bases; J trimming: 6 bases; junction bases outside the gene matches: 13. The CDR3 runs to 16 residues. CDR3 sequence (DNA): TGTGCCAGCAGTCCAGTCCCGGGACAGGGGATCGGCGAGCAGTACTTC. Translating gives CASSPVPGQGIGEQYF.

The chain is built from TRBV7-2 and TRBJ1-2; 8 positions agree with TRBD1. This CDR3 spans 17 amino acids. Germline V lookup: CDR1 SGHTA, CDR2 FQGNSA. V lost 5 bases and J lost 1; bases outside the gene matches: 12. CDR3 nucleotides: TGTGCCAGCAGCCCGGACGGCAGGGGGCGATTTAACTATGGCTACACCTTC. Translating gives CASSPDGRGRFNYGYTF. Together with reference TRBV7-2 and TRBJ1-2, the CDR3 gives the full variable domain: GAGVSQSPSNKVTEKGKDVELRCDPISGHTALYWYRQSLGQGLEFLIYFQGNSAPDKSGLPSDRFSAERTGGSVSTLTIQRTQQEDSAVYLCASSPDGRGRFNYGYTFGSGTRLTVV.

The genes are TRBV24-1 and TRBJ2-2; TRBD2 aligns across 11 bases. CDR3 length: 18 residues. With V trimmed by 3 bases and J by 0 bases, 5 bases remained unmatched. Germline V gene data show CDR1 as KGHDR and CDR2 as SFDVKD. CDR3 sequence: CATSDPRTSGSNTGELFF. Here the CDR3 DNA reads TGTGCCACCAGTGATCCGAGGACTAGCGGGTCGAACACCGGGGAGCTGTTTTTT.

The chain is built from TRBV12-3 or TRBV12-4 and TRBJ1-4; the match to TRBD1 covers 8 bases. This CDR3 comprises 17 residues. V dropped 5 bases and J dropped 4; count of bases not matched to a gene: 12. The CDR3 DNA sequence: TGTGCCAGCAGTCTAAGGACAGGGCGAGGGGGTAATGAAAAACTGTTTTTT. Residues: CASSLRTGRGGNEKLFF.

The chain links TRBV27 to TRBJ2-3, with no clear D. This CDR3 has 11 residues. The V and J ends lost 6 bases and 2 bases respectively, with 3 bases between them. The germline CDR1 and CDR2 sequences are MNHEY and SMNVEV (reference sequence). For the CDR3, the DNA is TGTGCCAGCAGCAACACAGATACGCAGTATTTT. Residues: CASSNTDTQYF.

This chain joins TRBV7-9 and TRBJ2-7, with 8 bases fitting TRBD1. In germline, CDR1 is SEHNR, CDR2 FQNEAQ (reference sequence). CDR3 length: 16 residues. Unmatched junction bases numbered 11, after V lost 2 bases and J lost 5 bases. The CDR3 region has the DNA TGTGCCAGCAGCTTATTGGACAGGGTCGATTTCCACGAGCAGTACTTC. This translates into CASSLLDRVDFHEQYF.

This clonotype was seen only a few times. The rearrangement joins TRBV20-1 to TRBJ2-7; D call uncertain. The V gene lost 1 base and the J gene lost 3 bases, with 4 bases spanning the gap. The CDR3 totals 11 residues. CDR1 is DFQATT, CDR2 SNEGSKA, per germline (reference sequence). The CDR3 sequence: CSARGDYEQYF. The CDR3 DNA reads TGCAGTGCTAGAGGGGACTACGAGCAGTACTTC.

This clonotype has more than one count but fewer than ten. The chain carries TRBV28 and TRBJ2-7; weak D call: TRBD1 (6 bases). Germline CDR1 and CDR2: MDHEN and SYDVKM. The CDR3 sequence is 14 residues long. V gave up 5 bases and J gave up 12 bases, with 23 bases separating them. CDR3 sequence: CASSTGTGFRLRYF. The CDR3 DNA reads TGTGCCAGCAGTACCGGTACAGGGTTTCGGTTACGGTACTTC.

This chain uses TRBV19 with TRBJ1-4; a possible D gene is TRBD1 (6 bases). This CDR3 is built from 15 residues. Trimming removed 5 bases at V and 8 bases at J, with 18 bases between. Germline CDR1 and CDR2: LNHDA and SQIVND (reference sequence). CDR3 residues: CASSPPGHRLEKLFF. Written as DNA, the CDR3 is TGTGCCAGTAGTCCGCCGGGACATCGACTCGAAAAACTGTTTTTT.

The sample holds a few counts of this clonotype. V and J are TRBV19 and TRBJ2-7; either TRBD1 or TRBD2 may supply D (5 bases each). The V and J ends lost 5 bases and 6 bases respectively, with 17 bases between them. Germline V gives CDR1 LNHDA, CDR2 SQIVND (reference sequence). The CDR3 totals 14 residues. CDR3 region: CASSSRDVDPEQYF. The DNA of the CDR3 is TGTGCCAGTAGTTCCCGGGACGTCGATCCCGAGCAGTACTTC.

The rearrangement links TRBV19 to TRBJ1-2; 12 nucleotides align to TRBD1. V lost 5 bases to trimming and J lost 6 bases; unmatched junction nucleotides: 7. There are 15 residues in the CDR3. CDR1 is LNHDA and CDR2 is SQIVND in the germline V gene (reference sequence). The CDR3 DNA follows: TGTGCCAGTAGTGGTACGGGACAGGGGGCTCATGGCTACACCTTC. Protein product: CASSGTGQGAHGYTF.

The chain is built from TRBV19 and TRBJ2-1; possibly TRBD2 for D (6 bases). The length of the CDR3 is 19 residues. Germline CDR1 reads LNHDA; CDR2 reads SQIVND (reference sequence). The V gene lost 1 base and the J gene lost 4 bases, with 23 bases spanning the gap. The CDR3 DNA sequence: TGTGCCAGTAGTATAGTCTCCCCTAGGCGGGACGGTGAGTACAATGAGCAGTTCTTC. Protein product: CASSIVSPRRDGEYNEQFF.

The chain uses TRBV5-1 and TRBJ2-4; 12 nucleotides match TRBD2. The germline CDR1 and CDR2 sequences are SGHRS and YFSETQ. V lost 4 bases, J lost 0 bases, and 11 bases stayed unmatched. CDR3 length equals 19 residues. CDR3 sequence (DNA): TGCGCCAGCAGCATGGGACTAGCGGGCGGAAGGGGAGCCAAAAACATTCAGTACTTC. Its protein is CASSMGLAGGRGAKNIQYF.

V usage is TRBV27 and J usage is TRBJ1-5, with 11 bases lining up with TRBD1. J gave up 6 bases and V 5 bases, and 6 bases lay outside the gene matches. Looked up from germline, CDR1 is MNHEY and CDR2 is SMNVEV (reference sequence). This CDR3 comprises 15 residues. The CDR3 DNA reads as TGTGCCAGCAGTCCGGACAGGGGGCGGGGTCAGCCCCAGCATTTT. Its translation is CASSPDRGRGQPQHF.

The J gene is TRBJ1-1, the V gene TRBV5-4, with D perhaps TRBD1 (6 bases). Germline V CDR1 and CDR2: SGHNT, YYREEE (reference sequence). The ends were cut back, 0 bases at V and 1 base at J, with 13 bases in the middle. The CDR3 contains 16 residues. CDR3 nucleotides: TGTGCCAGCAGCTTGGTTGGGGGCAGGGGGAACACTGAAGCTTTCTTT. It yields the protein CASSLVGGRGNTEAFF. Complete variable domain (other parts from reference TRBV5-4 and TRBJ1-1): ETGVTQSPTHLIKTRGQQVTLRCSSQSGHNTVSWYQQALGQGPQFIFQYYREEENGRGNFPPRFSGLQFPNYSSELNVNALELDDSALYLCASSLVGGRGNTEAFFGQGTRLTVV.

The chain couples TRBV7-3 to TRBJ2-5; 11 nucleotides match TRBD1. V dropped 3 bases and J dropped 4; count of bases not matched to a gene: 10. From germline, CDR1 is SGHTA and CDR2 FQGTGA. This CDR3 contains 17 residues. The CDR3 DNA is TGTGCCAGCAGCTTTTGGGTCGGGACAGGGGGGCGAGAGACCCAGTACTTC. Translated, it gives CASSFWVGTGGRETQYF.

V usage is TRBV27 and J usage is TRBJ2-5, with 9 bases lining up with TRBD1. The CDR3 consists of 16 residues. Losses at the gene ends were 2 bases for V and 5 bases for J; bases not matched to a gene: 9. Germline-derived CDR1 and CDR2 are MNHEY and SMNVEV (reference sequence). In nucleotides, the CDR3 is TGTGCCAGCAGTTTAGTGACAGGGGGGTCCTTGGAGACCCAGTACTTC. The encoded protein is CASSLVTGGSLETQYF.